Following are 28 T cell receptor beta chains from one sample sequenced in a study of blood T cell repertoires in COVID-19. Clones were read by immunoSEQ multiplex PCR, and TCRdb kept only the in-frame ones, dropping some. This repertoire shows 220,000 or so clones, more than 65% found once; its top ten account for about 3.6%. Material: peripheral blood. Receptor source: a woman of 80 years or more with acute or convalescent COVID-19.

This clone was counted only a few times. The rearrangement joins TRBV19 to TRBJ1-2, with 9 bases matching TRBD1. Trimming at V came to 2 bases and at J to 1 base, leaving 14 bases not matched to a gene. The germline V gene encodes CDR1 LNHDA and CDR2 SQIVND (reference sequence). There are 19 residues in the CDR3. The chain's CDR3 is CASSISSGTGSSDNYGYTF. The CDR3 DNA sequence: TGTGCCAGTAGTATAAGTTCCGGGACAGGGTCGTCAGATAACTATGGCTACACCTTC.

CDR3 in amino acids: CASGSGGTEAFF. For the CDR3, the DNA is TGTGCCAGCGGTTCAGGGGGAACTGAAGCTTTCTTT. This chain joins TRBV2 and TRBJ1-1; TRBD1 matches 7 bases. Germline V gene data show CDR1 as SNHLY and CDR2 as FYNNEI. J lost 5 bases, V lost 8 bases, and 5 bases had no gene match. The CDR3 is 12 residues long. The full variable domain, rest sourced from reference TRBV2 and TRBJ1-1, is EPEVTQTPSHQVTQMGQEVILRCVPISNHLYFYWYRQILGQKVEFLVSFYNNEISEKSEIFDDQFSVERPDGSNFTLKIRSTKLEDSAMYFCASGSGGTEAFFGQGTRLTVV.

V gene TRBV4-3 combines with J gene TRBJ2-3; 9 positions agree with TRBD2. V lost 0 bases to trimming and J lost 2 bases; unmatched junction nucleotides: 3. CDR1 and CDR2 (germline): LGHNA, YSLEER. This CDR3 has 16 amino acids. The CDR3 region is CASSQESGGLTDTQYF. CDR3 DNA: TGCGCCAGCAGCCAAGAAAGCGGGGGGCTCACAGATACGCAGTATTTT.

J is TRBJ1-5 and V is TRBV24-1; D possibly corresponds to TRBD1 (6 bases). The CDR3 has 16 residues. The germline CDR1 and CDR2 sequences are KGHDR and SFDVKD. Trimming shortened V by 3 bases and J by 1 base, and 12 bases separated the two germline ends. The CDR3 spells CATSDHRVGSNQPQHF. The CDR3 nucleotides read TGTGCCACCAGTGATCACAGGGTGGGAAGCAATCAGCCCCAGCATTTT.

The CDR3 sequence is CASSPPVGGGQNIQYF. The DNA for the CDR3 is TGTGCCAGCTCACCACCGGTGGGAGGAGGTCAAAACATTCAGTACTTC. The chain employs TRBV18 and TRBJ2-4, with D possibly TRBD2 on 6 matching bases. Trimming pared 0 bases from V and 5 bases from J, leaving 14 bases between. The germline V gene encodes CDR1 KGHSH and CDR2 LQKENI. This CDR3 is built from 16 residues. The variable domain in full, with the rest retrieved from reference TRBV18 and TRBJ2-4, is NAGVMQNPRHLVRRRGQEARLRCSPMKGHSHVYWYRQLPEEGLKFMVYLQKENIIDESGMPKERFSAEFPKEGPSILRIQQVVRGDSAAYFCASSPPVGGGQNIQYFGAGTRLSVL.

The J gene is TRBJ1-4, the V gene TRBV29-1; no definite D call. This CDR3 is 12 amino acids long. The germline CDR1 and CDR2 sequences are SQVTM and ANQGSEA. V was pared by 6 bases and J by 7 bases, with 12 bases between. The CDR3 region has the DNA TGCAGCGTCAGTTTCACGGGTGAAAAACTGTTTTTT. Residues: CSVSFTGEKLFF.

The chain has TRBV3-1 (or the pseudogene TRBV3-2) and TRBJ2-1; TRBD2 is a possible D gene (7 bases). Trimming cost V 4 bases and J 14 bases, with 33 bases left between them. This CDR3 is 18 amino acids long. Germline-derived CDR1 and CDR2 are LGHDT and YNNKEL (reference sequence). CDR3 region: CASSPSRRRGLRGYVKFF. The CDR3, as DNA: TGTGCCAGCAGCCCATCAAGGCGGCGGGGGCTCCGGGGGTACGTGAAGTTCTTC.

V usage is TRBV28 and J usage is TRBJ1-4; no definite D call. V lost 10 bases, J lost 7 bases, and 13 bases lay in between. CDR3 length: 12 residues. The germline V gene encodes CDR1 MDHEN and CDR2 SYDVKM. Here the CDR3 reads CATRFYPEKLFF. CDR3 DNA: TGTGCCACCCGGTTTTATCCTGAAAAACTGTTTTTT.

The J gene is TRBJ2-3, the V gene TRBV14, with D perhaps TRBD2 (6 bases). Between the trimmed V and J ends, which lost 4 bases and 8 bases, there was a span of 7 bases. The CDR3 is 11 residues long. From germline, CDR1 is SGHDN and CDR2 FVKESK. CDR3: CASSLGGTQYF. The CDR3 nucleotides are TGTGCCAGCAGCCTGGGAGGTACGCAGTATTTT.

This clone was picked up a small number of times. An end of the junction differs from the germline gene, which may be a read error. The rearrangement joins TRBV7-7 to TRBJ2-2, with a weak D call TRBD1 (6 bases). Looked up from germline, CDR1 is SSHAT and CDR2 is FNYEAQ (reference sequence). The CDR3 runs to 17 residues. CDR3: CASSPSVRGGGTGELFF. The DNA for the CDR3 is TGTGCTAGCAGCCCATCCGTGCGAGGGGGTGGGACCGGGGAGCTGTTTTTT. Complete variable domain (other parts from reference TRBV7-7 and TRBJ2-2): GAGVSQSPRYKVTKRGQDVTLRCDPISSHATLYWYQQALGQGPEFLTYFNYEAQPDKSGLPSDRFSAERPEGSISTLTIQRTEQRDSAMYRCASSPSVRGGGTGELFFGEGSRLTVL.

The chain has TRBV7-8 and TRBJ1-1, with D possibly being TRBD1 (5 bases). The V gene's germline CDR1 is SGHVS and CDR2 FQNEAQ. The CDR3 is 15 residues long. The V gene lost 1 base and the J gene lost 2 bases, with 11 bases spanning the gap. The CDR3 protein is CASSLGQFQNTEAFF. As DNA, the CDR3 is TGTGCCAGCAGCTTAGGACAGTTCCAAAACACTGAAGCTTTCTTT.

This rearrangement joins TRBV27 to TRBJ1-4; D remains unclear. Germline CDR1 MNHEY, CDR2 SMNVEV (reference sequence). The CDR3 covers 16 residues. Trimming shortened V by 6 bases and J by 2 bases, and 16 bases separated the two germline ends. CDR3 nucleotide sequence: TGTGCCAGCAGGGCTACCGGAGGACGGACTAATGAAAAACTGTTTTTT. Translation: CASRATGGRTNEKLFF.

The J gene is TRBJ2-5, the V gene TRBV27; D may be TRBD2 (6 bases). V dropped 1 base and J dropped 4 bases, with 13 bases sitting between them. Per the germline V gene, CDR1 is MNHEY and CDR2 is SMNVEV (reference sequence). The length of the CDR3 is 15 residues. CDR3 sequence: CASSLLSRGGETQYF. CDR3 coding DNA: TGTGCCAGCAGTTTATTGTCTCGGGGAGGAGAGACCCAGTACTTC.

V is TRBV9 and J is TRBJ1-2; 9 positions agree with TRBD1. CDR1 and CDR2 from the germline V gene are SGDLS and YYNGEE. This CDR3 spans 16 amino acids. V lost 0 bases and J lost 1; bases outside the gene matches: 4. The CDR3 sequence: CASSVDAGQGNYGYTF. CDR3 coding DNA: TGTGCCAGCAGCGTAGACGCGGGACAGGGTAACTATGGCTACACCTTC.

This clone is a singleton in its sample. V and J are TRBV5-4 and TRBJ1-3; 8 bases align to TRBD1. The trim removed 4 bases at V and 1 base at J, leaving 10 bases unmatched. Germline CDR1 SGHNT, CDR2 YYREEE (reference sequence). The CDR3 runs to 17 residues. This chain's CDR3 is CASSPEMTGASGNTIYF. The CDR3 coding sequence is TGTGCCAGCAGCCCCGAGATGACAGGGGCATCTGGAAACACCATATATTTT.

This clone was detected a few times. The chain employs TRBV6-5 and TRBJ2-2; no reliable D call. This CDR3 comprises 13 residues. Germline V gene sequence: CDR1 MNHEY, CDR2 SVGAGI. V shed 0 bases and J shed 5 bases, with 4 bases lying between them. The CDR3 region has the DNA TGTGCCAGCAGTTACTCCGGGACCGGGGAGCTGTTTTTT. This encodes CASSYSGTGELFF.

In this sample, this clone turned up once. This chain uses TRBV3-1 (or the pseudogene TRBV3-2) with TRBJ1-1, with a weak D call TRBD1 (5 bases). The germline gives CDR1 LGHDT, CDR2 YNNKEL (reference sequence). The CDR3 totals 13 residues. Trimming took off 2 bases at V and 1 base at J, with 5 bases between the two ends. The CDR3 here is CASSQQGNTEAFF. The DNA for the CDR3 is TGTGCCAGCAGCCAACAGGGGAACACTGAAGCTTTCTTT.

The chain links TRBV7-2 to TRBJ2-5; D is possibly TRBD2 (5 bases). V was clipped by 5 bases and J by 1 base, with 11 bases between them. Germline V lookup: CDR1 SGHTA, CDR2 FQGNSA. The CDR3 has 14 amino acids. The CDR3 DNA reads as TGTGCCAGCAGCGAGGGTCACGCCCAAGAGACCCAGTACTTC. Translation gives CASSEGHAQETQYF.

This chain joins TRBV19 and TRBJ2-5; 11 bases fit TRBD2. The CDR3 is 16 residues long. Germline CDR1 LNHDA, CDR2 SQIVND (reference sequence). V trimming: 5 bases; J trimming: 2 bases; junction bases outside the gene matches: 7. Written as DNA, the CDR3 is TGTGCCAGTAGTTCCCCGGGACTAGCGGCTCAAGAGACCCAGTACTTC. Its protein is CASSSPGLAAQETQYF.

The CDR3 DNA follows: TGTGCCAGCAGCTTACCAGGACAGGGGGCCCGTAACTATGGCTACACCTTC. Translation gives CASSLPGQGARNYGYTF. The rearrangement uses TRBV11-2 and TRBJ1-2; the match to TRBD1 covers 11 bases. The germline CDR1 and CDR2 sequences are SGHAT and FQNNGV. This CDR3 is 17 amino acids long. With V trimmed by 2 bases and J by 1 base, 6 bases remained unmatched.

The V call is TRBV30, the J call TRBJ2-7, with TRBD1 identical over 9 bases. Germline loops: CDR1 GTSNPN, CDR2 SVGIG (reference sequence). V lost 3 bases, J lost 3 bases, and 3 bases stayed unmatched. The CDR3 has 13 residues. The CDR3: CAWRDRGRYEQYF. CDR3 DNA: TGTGCCTGGAGGGACAGGGGACGCTACGAGCAGTACTTC.

J is TRBJ1-2 and V is TRBV7-6; D is undetermined. CDR3 length: 15 amino acids. Germline CDR1 reads SGHVS; CDR2 reads FNYEAQ. Trimming took off 1 base at V and 7 bases at J, with 16 bases between the two ends. The CDR3, as DNA: TGTGCCAGCAGCTTAGACAGACCGGGATTGAGTGGCTACACCTTC. Amino acid sequence: CASSLDRPGLSGYTF.

The rearrangement links TRBV6-6 to TRBJ2-4; tentatively, D is TRBD1 (7 bases). The germline CDR1 and CDR2 sequences are MNHNY and SVGAGI (reference sequence). Trimming left V 6 bases short and J 7 bases short, with 19 bases between. The CDR3 is made up of 15 amino acids. Here the CDR3 DNA reads TGTGCCAGCAGGGGGGACAGTCTAAGCGGGAACATTCAGTACTTC. This gives the protein CASRGDSLSGNIQYF.

The chain carries TRBV27 and TRBJ1-1; no reliable D call. Germline V CDR1 and CDR2: MNHEY, SMNVEV (reference sequence). The CDR3 extends over 14 amino acids. Between the trimmed V and J ends, which lost 7 bases and 1 base, there was a span of 13 bases. This CDR3 reads CASINTATNTEAFF. Here the CDR3 DNA reads TGTGCCAGCATTAATACAGCCACGAACACTGAAGCTTTCTTT.

J is TRBJ2-1 and V is TRBV19; 7 positions match TRBD1. There are 13 residues in the CDR3. Germline V lookup: CDR1 LNHDA, CDR2 SQIVND (reference sequence). After removal of 5 bases from V and 9 bases from J, the junction contained 7 bases not matched to a gene. CDR3 residues: CASSSTGPGEQFF. The CDR3, as DNA: TGTGCCAGTAGTTCGACAGGGCCGGGTGAGCAGTTCTTC.

This clone was recorded a few times. The chain has TRBV2 and TRBJ2-2, with 10 bases that match TRBD2. The CDR3 has 16 residues. The V and J ends lost 7 bases and 1 base, in that order; junction bases with no gene match: 6. Germline assignment: CDR1 SNHLY and CDR2 FYNNEI. The CDR3 coding sequence is TGTGCCAGCAACCAAGCGGGGGGGCTGAACACCGGGGAGCTGTTTTTT. Its translation: CASNQAGGLNTGELFF. Complete variable domain (other parts from reference TRBV2 and TRBJ2-2): EPEVTQTPSHQVTQMGQEVILRCVPISNHLYFYWYRQILGQKVEFLVSFYNNEISEKSEIFDDQFSVERPDGSNFTLKIRSTKLEDSAMYFCASNQAGGLNTGELFFGEGSRLTVL.

This rearrangement joins TRBV10-3 to TRBJ1-5, with unresolved D. The CDR3 has 12 residues. V was clipped by 0 bases and J by 7 bases, with 4 bases between them. Germline V CDR1 and CDR2: ENHRY, SYGVKD. The CDR3 DNA is TGTGCCATCAGTGAGTCCGAGCAGCCCCAGCATTTT. Amino acids: CAISESEQPQHF.

J is TRBJ2-7 and V is TRBV13, with D perhaps matching TRBD2 (7 bases). CDR1 and CDR2 (germline): PRHDT, FYEKMQ (reference sequence). The CDR3 has 16 residues. Trimming took off 5 bases at V and 4 bases at J, with 21 bases between the two ends. In nucleotides, the CDR3 is TGTGCCAGCAGCCCCGGGGGCCAGGGAGGGGATTACGAGCAGTACTTC. It specifies CASSPGGQGGDYEQYF.